This T cell receptor (beta chain) was recorded in a study of OX40 agonist ivuxolimab in advanced cancers. Background on the study: The study enrolled dose-escalation patients with hepatocellular carcinoma, melanoma, renal cell or head and neck cancer. Partial responses occurred in Three dose-escalation patients, one with hepatocellular carcinoma and two with cutaneous melanoma. Findings and limits, study-wide: At doses 0.1 to 3.0 mg/kg, CD4+ and CD8+ clones expanded. A proportion of nonresponders additionally exhibited low normalized T-cell clonal expansion.

This clone was seen once. Antigen unknown. Data came from immunoSEQ multiplex PCR; TCRdb stores just in-frame clones and leaves some out. The repertoire has roughly 62,000 clones, 65% to 90% of them found once; the top ten carry about 0.88%. The specimen comprised CD4+ or CD8+ T cells sorted from blood, sampled in a trial of the OX40 agonist ivuxolimab. The clonotype comes from an adult with an advanced solid tumor such as melanoma, head and neck, liver or kidney cancer.

DNA for the CDR3: TGTGCCAGTCGGATCAGCACAGATACGCAGTATTTT. As protein: CASRISTDTQYF. J is TRBJ2-3 and V is TRBV2; D unresolved. Germline CDR1 and CDR2: SNHLY and FYNNEI. The germline V and J ends were trimmed by 9 bases and 0 bases, with 7 bases remaining between them. The CDR3 runs 12 residues. Filled out from reference TRBV2 and TRBJ2-3, the complete variable domain reads EPEVTQTPSHQVTQMGQEVILRCVPISNHLYFYWYRQILGQKVEFLVSFYNNEISEKSEIFDDQFSVERPDGSNFTLKIRSTKLEDSAMYFCASRISTDTQYFGPGTRLTVL.